The 11 T cell receptor beta chains below all came from one sample that was sequenced in a study of blood T cells in healthy people across ages. Sample-barcoded 5' priming and a J-beta primer mix drove a second PCR of roughly 7 to 11 cycles. In TCRdb, the 5' RACE reads were re-called with MiXCR into one record per CDR3 protein. Of hundreds of thousands of distinct CDR3 sequences in the sample, roughly two fifths were seen once. Sequenced sample: blood. Receptors were obtained from a woman aged 60-75 years in good health.

The chain has TRBV28 and TRBJ2-3; D gene uncertain. V was trimmed by 6 bases and J by 2 bases, leaving 9 bases between them. Germline loops: CDR1 MDHEN, CDR2 SYDVKM. The CDR3 extends over 13 amino acids. CDR3 nucleotide sequence: TGTGCCAGCAGGTCGGTGATCACAGATACGCAGTATTTT. It encodes CASRSVITDTQYF.

The chain uses TRBV2 and TRBJ1-2; D is unclear. Germline V lookup: CDR1 SNHLY, CDR2 FYNNEI. Trimming pared 1 base from V and 7 bases from J, leaving 13 bases between. The CDR3 runs to 14 residues. CDR3 protein: CASSEGAGGGGYTF. DNA for the CDR3: TGTGCCAGCAGTGAAGGGGCAGGCGGTGGTGGCTACACCTTC.

In this sample, this clonotype turned up a few times. The chain couples TRBV20-1 to TRBJ2-3; no firm D call. This CDR3 region has 16 residues. Trimming removed 2 bases from V and 0 bases from J, with 15 bases in between. Looked up from germline, CDR1 is DFQATT and CDR2 is SNEGSKA (reference sequence). The CDR3 protein is CSARITARSSTDTQYF. In DNA, the CDR3 is TGCAGTGCTAGAATCACGGCAAGATCTAGCACAGATACGCAGTATTTT.

This clonotype was detected ten times or more. The chain links TRBV28 to TRBJ2-5, with TRBD2 identical over 12 bases. Germline CDR1 is MDHEN and CDR2 is SYDVKM. The J segment lost 5 bases and the V segment lost 7 bases, leaving 8 bases of the junction unmatched. This CDR3 has 15 residues. The CDR3 sequence: CASNFRLAGVETQYF. For the CDR3, the DNA is TGTGCCAGCAACTTCCGACTAGCGGGAGTGGAGACCCAGTACTTC. The full variable domain, in which reference TRBV28 and TRBJ2-5 provide the parts outside the CDR3, is DVKVTQSSRYLVKRTGEKVFLECVQDMDHENMFWYRQDPGLGLRLIYFSYDVKMKEKGDIPEGYSVSREKKERFSLILESASTNQTSMYLCASNFRLAGVETQYFGPGTRLLVL.

On this clonotype: Since a much larger clone is just one base distant, this may be a read error. This chain uses TRBV29-1 with TRBJ2-1; D is possibly TRBD2 (6 bases). Trimming took off 7 bases at V and 6 bases at J, with 13 bases between the two ends. The length of the CDR3 is 12 residues. From germline, CDR1 is SQVTM and CDR2 ANQGSEA. The CDR3 sequence is CSADGGINEQFF. CDR3 in DNA: TGCAGCGCCGACGGGGGAATCAATGAGCAGTTCTTC.

The CDR3 region has the DNA TGTGCCAGCCGAGGGGGACAGGGTGAGAGTGTCCTCTCTGGGGCCAACGTCCTGACTTTC. As protein: CASRGGQGESVLSGANVLTF. This chain joins TRBV14 and TRBJ2-6, with 9 bases aligning to TRBD1. The CDR3 consists of 20 residues. In germline, CDR1 is SGHDN, CDR2 FVKESK. With V trimmed by 8 bases and J by 0 bases, 17 bases remained unmatched.

This clonotype was counted between two and nine times. The rearrangement joins TRBV6-1 to TRBJ2-1; no firm D call. The V gene lost 1 base and the J gene lost 11 bases, with 9 bases spanning the gap. The CDR3 spans 12 residues. Germline loops: CDR1 MNHNS, CDR2 SASEGT. The chain's CDR3 is CASSEDFHKQFF. The CDR3 coding sequence is TGTGCCAGCAGTGAAGACTTTCACAAGCAGTTCTTC.

This clonotype was recorded at least ten times. The chain carries TRBV4-3 and TRBJ2-1; 7 nucleotides line up with TRBD2. Per the germline V gene, CDR1 is LGHNA and CDR2 is YSLEER. The V and J ends lost 3 bases and 4 bases, in that order; junction bases with no gene match: 9. The CDR3 loop spans 16 amino acids. For the CDR3, the DNA is TGCGCCAGCAGCCAGTCCGCTGCGGGGGTATACAATGAGCAGTTCTTC. It encodes CASSQSAAGVYNEQFF.

Of note for this clonotype: This may arise from a read error, as a much more abundant clone is one base away. The chain links TRBV9 to TRBJ2-5; 11 bases align to TRBD2. This CDR3 spans 15 amino acids. Germline CDR1 SGDLS, CDR2 YYNGEE. CDR3 coding DNA: TGTGCCTGCAGCGGAACTAGCGGGGGTTGGGAGAACCAGTACTTC. This sequence encodes CACSGTSGGWENQYF.

V and J are TRBV6-1 and TRBJ2-3; D is unresolved. Germline V CDR1 and CDR2: MNHNS, SASEGT. Trimming removed 2 bases at V and 5 bases at J, with 20 bases between. The length of the CDR3 is 17 residues. CDR3 DNA sequence: TGTGCCAGCAGTGAAACCTTTTTGGGATTCCGAGAAGATACGCAGTATTTT. This translates into CASSETFLGFREDTQYF.

This chain connects TRBV3-1 to TRBJ2-7, with no clear D. The CDR3 length is 13 residues. V dropped 8 bases and J dropped 3 bases, with 14 bases sitting between them. CDR1 and CDR2 (germline): LGHDT, YNNKEL (reference sequence). CDR3 bases: TGTGCCAGCGGAAGGCTGGAGAACTACGAGCAGTACTTC. Translating gives CASGRLENYEQYF.